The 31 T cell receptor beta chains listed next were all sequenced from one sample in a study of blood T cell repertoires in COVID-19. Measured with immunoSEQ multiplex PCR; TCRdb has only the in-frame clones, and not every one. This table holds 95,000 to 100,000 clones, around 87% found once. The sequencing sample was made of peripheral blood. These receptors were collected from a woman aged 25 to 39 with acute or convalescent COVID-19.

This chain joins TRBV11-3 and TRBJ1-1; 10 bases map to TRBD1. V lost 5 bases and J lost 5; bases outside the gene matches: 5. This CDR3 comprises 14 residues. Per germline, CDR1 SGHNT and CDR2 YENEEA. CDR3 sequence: CASSPWTGGTEAFF. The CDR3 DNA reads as TGTGCCAGCAGCCCATGGACAGGGGGAACTGAAGCTTTCTTT.

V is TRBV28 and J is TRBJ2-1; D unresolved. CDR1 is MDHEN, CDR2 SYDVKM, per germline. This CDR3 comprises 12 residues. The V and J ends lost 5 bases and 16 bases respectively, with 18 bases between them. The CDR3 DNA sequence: TGTGCCAGCAGTACTCGGATAAATCAGGATTTCTTC. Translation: CASSTRINQDFF.

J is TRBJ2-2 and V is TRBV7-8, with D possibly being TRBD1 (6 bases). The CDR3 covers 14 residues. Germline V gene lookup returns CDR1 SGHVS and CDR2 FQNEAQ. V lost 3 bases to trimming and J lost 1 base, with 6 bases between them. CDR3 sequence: CASSLGQNTGELFF. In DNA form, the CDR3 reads TGTGCCAGCAGCTTGGGACAGAACACCGGGGAGCTGTTTTTT.

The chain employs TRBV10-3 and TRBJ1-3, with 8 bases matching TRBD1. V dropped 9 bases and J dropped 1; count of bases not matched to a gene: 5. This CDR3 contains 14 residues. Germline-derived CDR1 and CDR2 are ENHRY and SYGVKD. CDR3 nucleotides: TGTGCCATTGCCGGGACAGGTTCTGGAAACACCATATATTTT. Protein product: CAIAGTGSGNTIYF.

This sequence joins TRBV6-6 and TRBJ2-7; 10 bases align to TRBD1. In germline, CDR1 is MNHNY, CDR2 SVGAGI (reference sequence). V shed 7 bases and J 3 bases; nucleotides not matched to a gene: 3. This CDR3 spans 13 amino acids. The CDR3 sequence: CASNDRGHYEQYF. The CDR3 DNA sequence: TGTGCCAGCAACGACAGGGGGCACTACGAGCAGTACTTC.

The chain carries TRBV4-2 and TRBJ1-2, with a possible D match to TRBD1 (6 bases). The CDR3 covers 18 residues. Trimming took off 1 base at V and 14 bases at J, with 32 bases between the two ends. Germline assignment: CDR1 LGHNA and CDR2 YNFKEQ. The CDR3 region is CASSQGEAGATGAMAKTF. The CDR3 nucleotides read TGTGCCAGCAGCCAAGGAGAGGCAGGGGCAACAGGTGCTATGGCTAAGACCTTC.

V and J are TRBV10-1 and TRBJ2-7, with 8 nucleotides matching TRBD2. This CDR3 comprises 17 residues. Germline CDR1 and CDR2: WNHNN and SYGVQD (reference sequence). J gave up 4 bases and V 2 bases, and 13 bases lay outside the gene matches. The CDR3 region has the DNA TGCGCCAGCAGTGAGACCGGACTAGCACCCAAGGATTACGAGCAGTACTTC. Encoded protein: CASSETGLAPKDYEQYF.

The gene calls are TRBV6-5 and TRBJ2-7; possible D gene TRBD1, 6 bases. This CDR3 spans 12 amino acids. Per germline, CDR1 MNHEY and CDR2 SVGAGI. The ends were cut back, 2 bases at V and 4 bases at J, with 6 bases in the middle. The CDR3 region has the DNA TGTGCCAGCAGTTACAGGGGGTACGAGCAGTACTTC. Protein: CASSYRGYEQYF.

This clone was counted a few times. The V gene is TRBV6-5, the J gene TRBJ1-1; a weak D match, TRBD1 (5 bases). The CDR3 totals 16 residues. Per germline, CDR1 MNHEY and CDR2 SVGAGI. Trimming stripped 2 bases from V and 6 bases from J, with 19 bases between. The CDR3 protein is CASSYISGRAGAEAFF. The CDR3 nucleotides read TGTGCCAGCAGTTACATATCGGGCAGGGCTGGCGCTGAAGCTTTCTTT.

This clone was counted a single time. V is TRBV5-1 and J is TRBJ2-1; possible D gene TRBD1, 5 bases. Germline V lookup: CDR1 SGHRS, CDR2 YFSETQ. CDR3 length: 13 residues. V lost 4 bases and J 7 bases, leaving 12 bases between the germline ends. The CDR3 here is CASSDRAGNEQFF. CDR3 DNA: TGCGCCAGCAGCGACCGGGCAGGGAATGAGCAGTTCTTC.

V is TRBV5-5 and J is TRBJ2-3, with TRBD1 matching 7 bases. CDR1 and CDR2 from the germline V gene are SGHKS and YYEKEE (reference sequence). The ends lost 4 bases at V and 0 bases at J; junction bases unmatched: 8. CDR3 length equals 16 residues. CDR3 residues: CASSLWGQLSTDTQYF. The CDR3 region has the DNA TGTGCCAGCAGCCTCTGGGGACAGCTTAGCACAGATACGCAGTATTTT. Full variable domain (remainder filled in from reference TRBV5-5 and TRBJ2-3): DAGVTQSPTHLIKTRGQQVTLRCSPISGHKSVSWYQQVLGQGPQFIFQYYEKEERGRGNFPDRFSARQFPNYSSELNVNALLLGDSALYLCASSLWGQLSTDTQYFGPGTRLTVL.

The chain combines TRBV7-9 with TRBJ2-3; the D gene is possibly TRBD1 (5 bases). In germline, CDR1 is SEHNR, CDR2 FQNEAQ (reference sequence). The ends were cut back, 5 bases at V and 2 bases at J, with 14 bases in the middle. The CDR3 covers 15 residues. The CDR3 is CASSQQGATTDTQYF. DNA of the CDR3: TGTGCCAGCAGCCAACAAGGGGCGACCACAGATACGCAGTATTTT.

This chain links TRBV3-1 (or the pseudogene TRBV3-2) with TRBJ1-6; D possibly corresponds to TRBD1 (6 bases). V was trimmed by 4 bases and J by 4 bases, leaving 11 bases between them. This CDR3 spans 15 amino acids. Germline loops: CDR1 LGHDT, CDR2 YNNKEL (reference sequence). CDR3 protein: CASSLGQTYNSPLHF. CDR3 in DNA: TGTGCCAGCAGCCTCGGACAGACTTATAATTCACCCCTCCACTTT.

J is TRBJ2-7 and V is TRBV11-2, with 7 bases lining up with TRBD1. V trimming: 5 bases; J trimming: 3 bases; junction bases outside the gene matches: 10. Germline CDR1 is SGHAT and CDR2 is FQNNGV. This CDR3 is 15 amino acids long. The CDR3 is CASSQPGTAGYEQYF. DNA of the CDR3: TGTGCCAGCAGCCAGCCCGGGACAGCAGGCTACGAGCAGTACTTC. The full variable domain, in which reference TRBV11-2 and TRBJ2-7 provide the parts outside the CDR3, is EAGVAQSPRYKIIEKRQSVAFWCNPISGHATLYWYQQILGQGPKLLIQFQNNGVVDDSQLPKDRFSAERLKGVDSTLKIQPAKLEDSAVYLCASSQPGTAGYEQYFGPGTRLTVT.

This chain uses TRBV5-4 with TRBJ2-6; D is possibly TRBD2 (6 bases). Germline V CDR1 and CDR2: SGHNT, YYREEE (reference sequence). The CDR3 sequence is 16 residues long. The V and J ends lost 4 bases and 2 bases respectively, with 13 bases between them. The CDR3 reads CASSPEGEAGANVLTF. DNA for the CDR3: TGTGCCAGCAGCCCGGAAGGGGAGGCTGGGGCCAACGTCCTGACTTTC.

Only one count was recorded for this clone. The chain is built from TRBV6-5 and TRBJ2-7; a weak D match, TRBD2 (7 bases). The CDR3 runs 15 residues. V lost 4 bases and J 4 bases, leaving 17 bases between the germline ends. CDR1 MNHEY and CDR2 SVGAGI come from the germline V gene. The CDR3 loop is CASSWGGPVVYEQYF. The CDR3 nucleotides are TGTGCCAGCAGTTGGGGGGGGCCAGTAGTTTACGAGCAGTACTTC.

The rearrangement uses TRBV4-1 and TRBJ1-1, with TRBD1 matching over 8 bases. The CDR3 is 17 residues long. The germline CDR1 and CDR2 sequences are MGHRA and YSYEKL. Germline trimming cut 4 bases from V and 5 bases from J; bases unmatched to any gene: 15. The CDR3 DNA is TGCGCCAGCAGCCCAAATGGCAGGGGGCGGCCGGGGACTGAAGCTTTCTTT. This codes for CASSPNGRGRPGTEAFF.

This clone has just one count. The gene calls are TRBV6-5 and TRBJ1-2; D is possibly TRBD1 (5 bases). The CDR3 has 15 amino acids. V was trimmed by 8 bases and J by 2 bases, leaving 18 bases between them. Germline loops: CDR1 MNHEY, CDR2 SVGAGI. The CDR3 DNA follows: TGTGCCAGCCGGGGAGGGGATCTCGGAAACTATGGCTACACCTTC. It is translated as CASRGGDLGNYGYTF.

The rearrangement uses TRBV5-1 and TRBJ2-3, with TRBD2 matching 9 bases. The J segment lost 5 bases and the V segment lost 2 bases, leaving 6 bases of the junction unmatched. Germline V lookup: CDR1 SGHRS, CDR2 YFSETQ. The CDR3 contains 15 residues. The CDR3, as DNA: TGCGCCAGCAGCTTCCAGCGGGGGGATCAAGATACGCAGTATTTT. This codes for CASSFQRGDQDTQYF. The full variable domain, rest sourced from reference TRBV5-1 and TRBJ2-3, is KAGVTQTPRYLIKTRGQQVTLSCSPISGHRSVSWYQQTPGQGLQFLFEYFSETQRNKGNFPGRFSGRQFSNSRSEMNVSTLELGDSALYLCASSFQRGDQDTQYFGPGTRLTVL.

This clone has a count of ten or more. CDR3 DNA sequence: TGCGCCAGCGTAGACAGATCTAATGAAAAACTGTTTTTT. This gives the protein CASVDRSNEKLFF. The chain carries TRBV4-1 and TRBJ1-4; D may be TRBD1 (5 bases). The length of the CDR3 is 13 residues. Per the germline V gene, CDR1 is MGHRA and CDR2 is YSYEKL. With 8 bases removed from V and 3 bases from J, the gap between germline ends came to 10 bases.

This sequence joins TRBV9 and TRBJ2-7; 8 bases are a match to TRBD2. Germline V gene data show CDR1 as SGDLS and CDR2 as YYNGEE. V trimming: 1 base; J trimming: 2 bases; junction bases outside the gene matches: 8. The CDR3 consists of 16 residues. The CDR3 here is CASSVSRGGLTYEQYF. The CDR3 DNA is TGTGCCAGCAGCGTATCCCGGGGGGGCCTCACCTACGAGCAGTACTTC.

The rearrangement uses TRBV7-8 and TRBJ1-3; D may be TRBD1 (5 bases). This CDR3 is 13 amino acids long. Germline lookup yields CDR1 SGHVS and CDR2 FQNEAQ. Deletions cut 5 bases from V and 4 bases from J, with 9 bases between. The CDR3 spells CASSRGEGNTIYF. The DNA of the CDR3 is TGTGCCAGCAGCCGAGGGGAGGGAAACACCATATATTTT.

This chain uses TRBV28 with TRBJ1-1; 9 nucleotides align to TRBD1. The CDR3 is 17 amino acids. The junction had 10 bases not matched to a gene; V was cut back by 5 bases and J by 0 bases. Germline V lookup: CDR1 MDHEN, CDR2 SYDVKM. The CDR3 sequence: CASSPSRDRAMNTEAFF. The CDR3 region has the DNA TGTGCCAGCAGTCCTTCCCGGGACAGGGCCATGAACACTGAAGCTTTCTTT.

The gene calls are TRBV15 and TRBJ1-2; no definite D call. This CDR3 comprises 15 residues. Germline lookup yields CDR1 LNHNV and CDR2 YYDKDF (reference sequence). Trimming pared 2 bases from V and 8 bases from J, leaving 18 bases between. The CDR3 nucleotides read TGTGCCACCAGCAGACCAAAACCAAGGAGGCAGGGCTACACCTTC. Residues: CATSRPKPRRQGYTF.

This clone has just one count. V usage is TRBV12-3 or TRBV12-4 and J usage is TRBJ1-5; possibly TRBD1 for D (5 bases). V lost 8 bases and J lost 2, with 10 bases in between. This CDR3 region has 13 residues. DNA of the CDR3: TGTGCCAGCCGGGGAGGGGGCAATCAGCCCCAGCATTTT. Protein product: CASRGGGNQPQHF.

CDR3 DNA sequence: TGCGCCAGCAGCGACATGGCCGAGAACACTGAAGCTTTCTTT. Its translation is CASSDMAENTEAFF. The chain couples TRBV10-1 to TRBJ1-1, with D unresolved. V lost 6 bases to trimming and J lost 1 base, with 12 bases between them. Per germline, CDR1 WNHNN and CDR2 SYGVQD (reference sequence). The length of the CDR3 is 14 residues.

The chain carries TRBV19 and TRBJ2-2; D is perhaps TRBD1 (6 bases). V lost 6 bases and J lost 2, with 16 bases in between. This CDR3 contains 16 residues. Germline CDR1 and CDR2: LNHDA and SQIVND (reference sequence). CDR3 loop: CASRRDTPLNTGELFF. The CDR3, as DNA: TGTGCCAGTAGACGGGACACCCCTCTTAACACCGGGGAGCTGTTTTTT. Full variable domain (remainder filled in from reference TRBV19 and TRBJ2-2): DGGITQSPKYLFRKEGQNVTLSCEQNLNHDAMYWYRQDPGQGLRLIYYSQIVNDFQKGDIAEGYSVSREKKESFPLTVTSAQKNPTAFYLCASRRDTPLNTGELFFGEGSRLTVL.

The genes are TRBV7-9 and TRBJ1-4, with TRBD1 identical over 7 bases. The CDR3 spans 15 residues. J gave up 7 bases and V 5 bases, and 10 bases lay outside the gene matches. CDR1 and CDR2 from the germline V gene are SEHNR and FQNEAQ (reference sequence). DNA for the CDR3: TGTGCCAGCAGCCACTCGGGACAGTCGGGTGAAAAACTGTTTTTT. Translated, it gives CASSHSGQSGEKLFF. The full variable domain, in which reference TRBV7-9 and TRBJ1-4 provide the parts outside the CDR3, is DTGVSQNPRHKITKRGQNVTFRCDPISEHNRLYWYRQTLGQGPEFLTYFQNEAQLEKSRLLSDRFSAERPKGSFSTLEIQRTEQGDSAMYLCASSHSGQSGEKLFFGSGTQLSVL.

The DNA of the CDR3 is TGTGCCAGCAGCGTAGGCCAGGGCCCCTACAATGAGCAGTTCTTC. Translating it yields CASSVGQGPYNEQFF. This chain joins TRBV9 and TRBJ2-1; D possibly corresponds to TRBD1 (5 bases). V was shortened by 0 bases and J by 2 bases, with 9 bases between the two germline ends. CDR1 is SGDLS, CDR2 YYNGEE, per germline. The CDR3 is 15 residues long. Filled out from reference TRBV9 and TRBJ2-1, the complete variable domain reads DSGVTQTPKHLITATGQRVTLRCSPRSGDLSVYWYQQSLDQGLQFLIQYYNGEERAKGNILERFSAQQFPDLHSELNLSSLELGDSALYFCASSVGQGPYNEQFFGPGTRLTVL.

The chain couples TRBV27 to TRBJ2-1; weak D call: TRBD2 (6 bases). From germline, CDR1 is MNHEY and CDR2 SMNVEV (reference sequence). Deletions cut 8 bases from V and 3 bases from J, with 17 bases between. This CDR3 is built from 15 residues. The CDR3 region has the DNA TGTGCCAGCTCCATAGTAGCGGAACTCTACAATGAGCAGTTCTTC. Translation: CASSIVAELYNEQFF.

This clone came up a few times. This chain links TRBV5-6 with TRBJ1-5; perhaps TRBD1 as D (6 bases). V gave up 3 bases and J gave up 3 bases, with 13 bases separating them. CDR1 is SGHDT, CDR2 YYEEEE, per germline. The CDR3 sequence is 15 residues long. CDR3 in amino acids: CASSWGAGANQPQHF. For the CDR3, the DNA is TGTGCCAGCAGCTGGGGTGCAGGGGCCAATCAGCCCCAGCATTTT.